This T cell receptor beta chain was sequenced for a study of identical twins. The study's findings and limits: Zero-insertion analyses could be partly confounded by invariant MAIT and iNKT cells.

Unique molecular identifiers were present on cDNA, and template switching added a universal primer site. TCRdb reprocessed the 5' RACE reads via MiXCR and lists one record per CDR3 protein. The sample holds approximately 550,000 distinct CDR3 sequences, about a fifth seen once. J gave up 2 bases and V 6 bases, and 6 bases lay outside the gene matches. The CDR3 is 14 amino acids. A few counts support this clonotype. No antigen is known for it. These data are also associated with another study on yellow fever vaccine responses in identical twins.

What was sequenced was CD4+ T cells sorted from blood. The chain joins TRBV12-3 or TRBV12-4 to TRBJ1-2; 7 bases are shared with TRBD1. The receptor's source is a woman aged 18-29 years in good health. The CDR3 protein is CASSRATGNYGYTF. The CDR3 DNA sequence: TGTGCCAGCAGCCGAGCGACAGGGAACTATGGCTACACCTTC.